What follows are 19 T cell receptor beta chains derived from one specimen sequenced in a study of control samples from healthy donors and cancer patients. Assay used: immunoSEQ multiplex PCR; TCRdb lists only in-frame clones, some missing. Seen here are about 95,000 clones, roughly 90% observed once, and the top ten hold 13% to 15%. Sequenced sample: blood. The receptor set was obtained from a woman between 65 and 79 years old in good health.

The V call is TRBV3-1 (or the pseudogene TRBV3-2), the J call TRBJ2-1, with 9 positions matching TRBD1. The CDR3 has 14 amino acids. Germline values: CDR1 LGHDT, CDR2 YNNKEL (reference sequence). With V trimmed by 1 base and J by 9 bases, 4 bases remained unmatched. CDR3 region: CASSQVQGASEQFF. In DNA, the CDR3 is TGTGCCAGCAGCCAAGTACAGGGGGCTAGTGAGCAGTTCTTC.

The chain is built from TRBV5-1 and TRBJ2-1; TRBD2 might be the D (7 bases). V lost 4 bases to trimming and J lost 8 bases, with 16 bases between them. Per germline, CDR1 SGHRS and CDR2 YFSETQ. The CDR3 runs 14 residues. The CDR3 sequence: CASSPGGLEDEQFF. CDR3 coding DNA: TGCGCCAGCAGCCCCGGGGGGCTGGAGGATGAGCAGTTCTTC.

The rearrangement links TRBV2 to TRBJ1-5; D uncertain. Germline lookup yields CDR1 SNHLY and CDR2 FYNNEI. V dropped 1 base and J dropped 5 bases, with 3 bases sitting between them. The CDR3 sequence is 12 residues long. CDR3 nucleotides: TGTGCCAGCAGTGAAGACGATCAGCCCCAGCATTTT. Protein sequence: CASSEDDQPQHF.

This rearrangement joins TRBV2 to TRBJ1-2; D possibly corresponds to TRBD1 (5 bases). Trimming cost V 5 bases and J 2 bases, with 9 bases left between them. Germline CDR1 reads SNHLY; CDR2 reads FYNNEI. The CDR3 is 13 amino acids. The CDR3 protein is CASSPDRNYGYTF. CDR3 coding DNA: TGTGCCAGCAGTCCCGACAGAAACTATGGCTACACCTTC.

The rearrangement links TRBV30 to TRBJ1-2; a possible D gene is TRBD1 (6 bases). The CDR3 consists of 13 residues. V was shortened by 3 bases and J by 8 bases, with 16 bases between the two germline ends. Germline V gene lookup returns CDR1 GTSNPN and CDR2 SVGIG (reference sequence). CDR3 coding DNA: TGTGCCTGGAGGTTTGGGACATCCGGCGGCTACACCTTC. This translates into CAWRFGTSGGYTF.

In its sample, this clone was seen a few times. The chain recombines TRBV29-1 with TRBJ2-7; 7 nucleotides match TRBD2. Looked up from germline, CDR1 is SQVTM and CDR2 is ANQGSEA. The CDR3 has 14 amino acids. Trimming removed 7 bases from V and 3 bases from J; junction bases left unmatched: 12. The CDR3 here is CSASNPGGGYEQYF. The CDR3 coding sequence is TGCAGCGCCTCCAACCCGGGAGGAGGCTACGAGCAGTACTTC.

The rearrangement joins TRBV30 to TRBJ1-6; TRBD1 matches 9 bases. Trimming removed 2 bases from V and 16 bases from J; junction bases left unmatched: 12. Germline CDR1 GTSNPN, CDR2 SVGIG (reference sequence). The CDR3 is 14 residues long. CDR3 bases: TGTGCCTGGAGTATACCCGGGACAGGGTTATCTCTCCACTTT. It translates to CAWSIPGTGLSLHF.

V is TRBV3-1 (or the pseudogene TRBV3-2) and J is TRBJ2-6; 10 nucleotides line up with TRBD2. Trimming cost V 0 bases and J 0 bases; bases outside gene matches: 14. Germline CDR1 is LGHDT and CDR2 is YNNKEL (reference sequence). The CDR3 is 22 amino acids. The CDR3 DNA sequence: TGTGCCAGCAGCCAAGATCTGAGTAGCGGGAGGTCGAACTGCTCTGGGGCCAACGTCCTGACTTTC. Protein sequence: CASSQDLSSGRSNCSGANVLTF.

This chain connects TRBV14 to TRBJ2-5; 7 bases agree with TRBD1. The V gene end was trimmed by 1 base and the J gene end by 4 bases; junction bases not matched to a gene: 9. The CDR3 loop spans 16 amino acids. The germline CDR1 and CDR2 sequences are SGHDN and FVKESK. The CDR3 nucleotides are TGTGCCAGCAGCCAAGGAGACAGGGCAAGGGGAGAGACCCAGTACTTC. It specifies CASSQGDRARGETQYF.

The chain carries TRBV4-3 and TRBJ1-2; 8 bases agree with TRBD1. Germline V lookup: CDR1 LGHNA, CDR2 YSLEER. The junction had 14 bases not matched to a gene; V was cut back by 3 bases and J by 8 bases. CDR3 length equals 16 residues. In DNA, the CDR3 is TGCGCCAGCAGCCAGACTAGGGACAGGAGACCTCTAGGCTACACCTTC. Amino acid sequence: CASSQTRDRRPLGYTF.

This chain joins TRBV11-2 and TRBJ2-5, with D possibly TRBD2 on 5 matching bases. The CDR3 has 13 residues. Germline values: CDR1 SGHAT, CDR2 FQNNGV. V was trimmed by 4 bases and J by 3 bases, leaving 9 bases between them. CDR3 loop: CASSSREKETQYF. The CDR3 bases are TGTGCCAGCAGCTCCCGGGAAAAAGAGACCCAGTACTTC.

The J gene is TRBJ1-5, the V gene TRBV19; D might be TRBD1 (6 bases). Germline CDR1 reads LNHDA; CDR2 reads SQIVND (reference sequence). The CDR3 totals 15 residues. The V and J ends lost 7 bases and 7 bases respectively, with 20 bases between them. CDR3 nucleotides: TGTGCCAGTACCGAAGGGGGGTCCCCGGGGCAGCCCCAGCATTTT. It translates to CASTEGGSPGQPQHF.

CDR3 amino acids: CSASRLAETREQFF. In DNA, the CDR3 is TGCAGTGCTAGTAGGCTAGCGGAGACCCGAGAGCAGTTCTTC. The rearrangement uses TRBV20-1 and TRBJ2-1, with 7 bases matching TRBD2. V lost 3 bases and J lost 10; bases outside the gene matches: 12. This CDR3 spans 14 amino acids. Looked up from germline, CDR1 is DFQATT and CDR2 is SNEGSKA (reference sequence).

The chain carries TRBV28 and TRBJ1-1, with D unclear. Trimming removed 5 bases from V and 8 bases from J, with 9 bases in between. The CDR3 covers 11 residues. In germline, CDR1 is MDHEN, CDR2 SYDVKM. The chain's CDR3 is CASSQPREAFF. In DNA, the CDR3 is TGTGCCAGCAGTCAGCCGAGAGAAGCTTTCTTT.

This chain joins TRBV9 and TRBJ2-3; 8 positions agree with TRBD2. Germline lookup yields CDR1 SGDLS and CDR2 YYNGEE. The length of the CDR3 is 16 residues. V shed 3 bases and J 2 bases; nucleotides not matched to a gene: 8. The CDR3 protein is CASSEGLVFLTDTQYF. The DNA for the CDR3 is TGTGCCAGCAGCGAGGGACTAGTTTTTCTCACAGATACGCAGTATTTT.

The J gene is TRBJ1-5, the V gene TRBV30; possibly TRBD1 for D (6 bases). This CDR3 has 15 residues. Germline CDR1 is GTSNPN and CDR2 is SVGIG (reference sequence). V shed 2 bases and J shed 3 bases, with 14 bases lying between them. CDR3 amino acids: CAWSPGTFVNQPQHF. CDR3 DNA sequence: TGTGCCTGGAGTCCTGGGACATTCGTCAATCAGCCCCAGCATTTT.

This clone was seen just once. The J gene is TRBJ2-6, the V gene TRBV5-4; 8 bases match TRBD1. Germline CDR1 is SGHNT and CDR2 is YYREEE (reference sequence). V lost 0 bases to trimming and J lost 0 bases; unmatched junction nucleotides: 5. The CDR3 runs to 18 residues. Written as DNA, the CDR3 is TGTGCCAGCAGCTTGGGGGCCACAGGGGGCTCTGGGGCCAACGTCCTGACTTTC. Translated, it gives CASSLGATGGSGANVLTF.

The chain joins TRBV29-1 to TRBJ2-2; D not certain. The germline CDR1 and CDR2 sequences are SQVTM and ANQGSEA. The CDR3 is 11 residues long. V was shortened by 7 bases and J by 1 base, with 4 bases between the two germline ends. In DNA form, the CDR3 reads TGCAGCGCCTTGAACACCGGGGAGCTGTTTTTT. Translated, it gives CSALNTGELFF.

V is TRBV12-3 or TRBV12-4 and J is TRBJ1-1; the D is unclear. V lost 5 bases to trimming and J lost 8 bases, with 15 bases between them. The CDR3 spans 13 residues. The CDR3 reads CASSPGSFSEAFF. The CDR3 coding sequence is TGTGCCAGCAGTCCCGGGAGTTTCTCCGAAGCTTTCTTT.